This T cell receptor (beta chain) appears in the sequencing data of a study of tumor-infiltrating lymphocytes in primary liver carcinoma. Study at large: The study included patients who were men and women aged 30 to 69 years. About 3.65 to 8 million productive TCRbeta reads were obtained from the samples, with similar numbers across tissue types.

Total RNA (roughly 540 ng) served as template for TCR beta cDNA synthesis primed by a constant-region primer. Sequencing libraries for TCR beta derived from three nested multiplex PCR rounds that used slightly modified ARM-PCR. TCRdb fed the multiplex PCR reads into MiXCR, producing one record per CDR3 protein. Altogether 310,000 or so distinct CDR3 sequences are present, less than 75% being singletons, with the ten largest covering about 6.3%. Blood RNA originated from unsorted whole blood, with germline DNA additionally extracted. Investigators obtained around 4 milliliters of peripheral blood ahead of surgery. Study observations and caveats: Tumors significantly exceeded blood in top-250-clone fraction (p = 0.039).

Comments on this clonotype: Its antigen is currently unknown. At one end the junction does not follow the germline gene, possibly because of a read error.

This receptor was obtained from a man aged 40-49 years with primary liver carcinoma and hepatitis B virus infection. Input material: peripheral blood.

DNA of the CDR3: TGTGCCATCAGTGAAGCTAGGCAGGTGGGGGATACCCAGTACTTC. Encoded protein: CAISEARQVGDTQYF. The V and J genes are TRBV6-1 and TRBJ2-5; D tentatively fits TRBD1 or TRBD2 (5 bases each). Germline assignment: CDR1 MNHNS and CDR2 SASEGT. The CDR3 has 15 residues.